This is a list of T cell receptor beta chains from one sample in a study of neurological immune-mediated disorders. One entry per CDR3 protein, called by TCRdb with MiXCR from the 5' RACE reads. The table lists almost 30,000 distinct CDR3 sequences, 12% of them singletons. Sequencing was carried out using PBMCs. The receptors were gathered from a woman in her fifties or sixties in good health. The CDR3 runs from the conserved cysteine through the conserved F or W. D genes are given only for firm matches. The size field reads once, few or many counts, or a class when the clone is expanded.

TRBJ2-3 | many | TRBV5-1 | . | CASSSTGPGTQYF | TGCGCCAGCAGCTCTACGGGCCCAGGTACGCAGTATTTT
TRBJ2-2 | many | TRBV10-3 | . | CATRKGGDTGELFF | TGTGCCACCAGGAAGGGTGGGGACACCGGGGAGCTGTTTTTT
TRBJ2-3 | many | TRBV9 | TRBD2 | CASSVDGGDTDTQYF | TGTGCCAGCAGCGTAGACGGGGGGGACACAGATACGCAGTATTTT
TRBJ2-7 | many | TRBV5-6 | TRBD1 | CASSPLQGVLYEQYF | TGTGCCAGCAGCCCATTACAGGGGGTCCTCTACGAGCAGTACTTC
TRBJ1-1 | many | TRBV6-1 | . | CASSEVPQAEAFF | TGTGCCAGCAGTGAAGTGCCCCAGGCAGAAGCTTTCTTT
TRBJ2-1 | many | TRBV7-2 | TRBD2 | CASSERLAGAYNEQFF | TGTGCCAGCAGTGAAAGACTAGCGGGGGCTTACAATGAGCAGTTCTTC
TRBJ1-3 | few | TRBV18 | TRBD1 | CASSRGQPGNTIYF | TGTGCCAGCTCACGGGGACAGCCTGGAAACACCATATATTTT
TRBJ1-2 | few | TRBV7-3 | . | CASSSGPNYGYTF | TGTGCCAGCAGCTCTGGTCCTAACTATGGCTACACCTTC
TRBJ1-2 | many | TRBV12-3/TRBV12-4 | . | CASSREGYGYTF | TGTGCCAGCAGCAGGGAAGGCTATGGCTACACCTTC
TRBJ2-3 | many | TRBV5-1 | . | CASSPYTDTQYF | TGCGCCAGCAGCCCTTACACAGATACGCAGTATTTT
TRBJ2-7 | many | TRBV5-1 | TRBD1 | CASSYRDSYEQYF | TGCGCCAGCAGCTACCGGGACAGCTACGAGCAGTACTTC
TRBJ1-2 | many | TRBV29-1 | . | CSVASQYGYTF | TGCAGCGTCGCTTCACAGTATGGCTACACCTTC
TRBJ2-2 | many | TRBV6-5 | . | CASSYNMVETGELFF | TGTGCCAGCAGTTACAATATGGTAGAAACCGGGGAGCTGTTTTTT
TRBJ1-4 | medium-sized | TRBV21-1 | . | CASSLDRGYEKLFF | TGTGCCAGCAGCCTGGACAGGGGGTACGAAAAACTGTTTTTT
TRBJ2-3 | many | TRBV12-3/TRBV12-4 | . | CASSLGWLAADTQYF | TGTGCCAGCAGTTTAGGTTGGTTGGCCGCAGATACGCAGTATTTT
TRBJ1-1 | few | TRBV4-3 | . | CASSQDLRAEAFF | TGCGCCAGCAGCCAAGATCTAAGGGCCGAAGCTTTCTTT
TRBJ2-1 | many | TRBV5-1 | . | CASSLVGTGTEQFF | TGCGCCAGCAGCTTGGTAGGTACAGGGACCGAGCAGTTCTTC